This T cell receptor beta chain came from a study of CD8+ T cells in alopecia areata. For the study at large: It was oral tofacitinib, at 5 to 10 mg twice daily, that treated patients received. Patients given treatment had severity scored by the percentage of scalp area affected.

Study observations and caveats: Between patients, shared TCR sequences were less clear than in mice. This was possibly due in part to HLA diversity in the patient population.

The germline V and J ends were trimmed by 1 base and 6 bases, with 10 bases remaining between them. Germline CDR1 SGHRS, CDR2 YFSETQ. The CDR3 runs to 13 residues. To note about this clone: The antigen remains undetermined.

Treatment indicated: oral pan-JAK inhibitor, 5-10 mg twice daily. Alopecia areata patients provided lesional scalp punch biopsies and peripheral blood, both collected for the study. RNA extraction and reverse transcription yielded cDNA as sequencing template. Method: immunoSEQ multiplex PCR; TCRdb's copy keeps in-frame clones and lacks some. The sample lists about 200,000 clones; 55% to 70% were seen once. This sequence joins TRBV5-1 and TRBJ1-2; D may be TRBD1 (5 bases). The starting material was CD4+ T cells sorted from blood, obtained at week 24, from a patient treated with tofacitinib. The sequence came from a human donor with alopecia areata. The CDR3 region is CASSLTRGDGYTF. Here the CDR3 DNA reads TGCGCCAGCAGCTTGACGAGGGGAGATGGCTACACCTTC.